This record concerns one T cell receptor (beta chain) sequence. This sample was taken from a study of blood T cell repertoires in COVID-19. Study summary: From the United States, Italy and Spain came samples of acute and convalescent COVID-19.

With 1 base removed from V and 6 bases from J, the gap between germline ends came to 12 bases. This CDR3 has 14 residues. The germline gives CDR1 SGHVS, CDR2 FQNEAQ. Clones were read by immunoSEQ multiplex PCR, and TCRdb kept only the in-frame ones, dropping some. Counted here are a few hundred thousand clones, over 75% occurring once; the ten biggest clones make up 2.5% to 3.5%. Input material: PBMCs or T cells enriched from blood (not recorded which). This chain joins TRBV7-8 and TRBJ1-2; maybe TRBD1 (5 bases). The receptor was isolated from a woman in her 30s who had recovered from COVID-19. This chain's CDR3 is CASSLGSGGNGYTF. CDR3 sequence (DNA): TGTGCCAGCAGCTTAGGGTCCGGGGGGAATGGCTACACCTTC. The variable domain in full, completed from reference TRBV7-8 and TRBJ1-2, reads GAGVSQSPRYKVAKRGQDVALRCDPISGHVSLFWYQQALGQGPEFLTYFQNEAQLDKSGLPSDRFFAERPEGSVSTLKIQRTQQEDSAVYLCASSLGSGGNGYTFGSGTRLTVV.